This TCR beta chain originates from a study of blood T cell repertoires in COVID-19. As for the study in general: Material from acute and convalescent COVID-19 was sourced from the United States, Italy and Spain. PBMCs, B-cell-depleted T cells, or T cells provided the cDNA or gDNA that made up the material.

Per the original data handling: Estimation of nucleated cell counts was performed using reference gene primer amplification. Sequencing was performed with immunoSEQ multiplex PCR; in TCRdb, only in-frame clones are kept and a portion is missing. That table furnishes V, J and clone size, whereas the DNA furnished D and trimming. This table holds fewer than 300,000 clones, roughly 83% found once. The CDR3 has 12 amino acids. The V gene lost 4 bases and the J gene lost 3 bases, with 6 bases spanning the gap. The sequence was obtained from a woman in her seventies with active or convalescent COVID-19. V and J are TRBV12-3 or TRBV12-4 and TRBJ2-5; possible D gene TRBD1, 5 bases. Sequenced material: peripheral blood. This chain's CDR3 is CASSSREETQYF. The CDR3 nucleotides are TGTGCCAGCAGTTCCAGGGAAGAGACCCAGTACTTC.